This T cell receptor beta chain was recorded in a study of blood T cells in healthy people across ages. The study's findings and limits: Higher diversity and more naive CD4+ cells were features of long-lived donors, compared to aged donors. The diversity estimates, figures obtained from one million T cells, were considered underestimates. The unknown donor CMV status may have confounded expanded clonotype changes.

Next came a second PCR, run for about 7 to 12 cycles, which used a sample-barcoded 5' primer along with a J-beta primer mix. TCRdb fed the 5' RACE reads into MiXCR, producing one record per CDR3 protein. The sample records about 730,000 distinct CDR3 sequences, roughly 41% being singletons. As to this clonotype: What it recognizes is unknown.

Each donor had roughly 10 milliliters of peripheral blood drawn. This clonotype originated in a woman aged 55 to 70 in good health. Sequenced: blood.

The CDR3 sequence: CASSQDWADPLAGGPREQFF. The CDR3 DNA follows: TGTGCCAGCAGCCAAGACTGGGCCGATCCTTTAGCGGGAGGGCCGAGAGAGCAGTTCTTC. The chain uses TRBV4-2 and TRBJ2-1; TRBD2 aligns across 11 bases. CDR1 and CDR2 (germline): LGHNA, YNFKEQ. V lost 0 bases to trimming and J lost 10 bases; unmatched junction nucleotides: 20. This CDR3 spans 20 amino acids.